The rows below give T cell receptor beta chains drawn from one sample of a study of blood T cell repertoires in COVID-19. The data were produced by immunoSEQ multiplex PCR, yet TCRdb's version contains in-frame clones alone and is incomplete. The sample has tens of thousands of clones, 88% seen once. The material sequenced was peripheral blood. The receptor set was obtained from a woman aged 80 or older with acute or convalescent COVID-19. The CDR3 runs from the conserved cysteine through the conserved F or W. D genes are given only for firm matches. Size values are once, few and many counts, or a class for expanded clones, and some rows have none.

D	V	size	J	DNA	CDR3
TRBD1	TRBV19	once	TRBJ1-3	TGTGCCAGTAGTGGAAGACAGGGTGTCTCTGGAAACACCATATATTTT	CASSGRQGVSGNTIYF
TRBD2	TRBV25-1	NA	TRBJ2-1	TGTGCCAGCAGTGACACCAGCGGGAAGGGCAATGAGCAGTTCTTC	CASSDTSGKGNEQFF
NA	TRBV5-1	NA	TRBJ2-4	TGCGCCAGCAGCTCCCGGGAAGCCGGGGCCAAAAACATTCAGTACTTC	CASSSREAGAKNIQYF
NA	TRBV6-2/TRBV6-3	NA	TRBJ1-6	TGTGCCAGCAGTTACCCAAATTCACCCCTCCACTTT	CASSYPNSPLHF
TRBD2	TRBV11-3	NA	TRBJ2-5	TGTGCCAGCAGCCCCGGGGAGCGGGAGCCAGAGACCCAGTACTTC	CASSPGEREPETQYF
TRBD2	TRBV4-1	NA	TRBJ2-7	TGCGCCAGCAGCCAGTCCGGGACTAGCGGGAGGGAGCAGTACTTC	CASSQSGTSGREQYF
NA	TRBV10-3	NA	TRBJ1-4	TGTGCCACCCGGACTGGAGGAGCAACTAATGAAAAACTGTTTTTT	CATRTGGATNEKLFF
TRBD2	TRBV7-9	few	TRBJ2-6	TGTGCCAGCAGCTTAGGGGGACTAGCGGGAACTGGGGCCAACGTCCTGACTTTC	CASSLGGLAGTGANVLTF
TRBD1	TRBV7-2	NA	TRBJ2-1	TGTGCCAGCAGCTTCCGGACAGGGGAGGATGAGCAGTTCTTC	CASSFRTGEDEQFF
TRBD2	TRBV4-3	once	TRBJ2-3	TGCGCCAGCAGCGAACGTCGGGGGGGCGGGAGGACAGATACGCAGTATTTT	CASSERRGGGRTDTQYF
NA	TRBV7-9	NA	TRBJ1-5	TGTGCCAGCAAGTTGAGCCCACAGACAGATAGCAATCAGCCCCAGCATTTT	CASKLSPQTDSNQPQHF
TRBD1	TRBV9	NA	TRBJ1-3	TGTGCCAGCAGCGTAGTAGGACAGGCCTCTGGAAACACCATATATTTT	CASSVVGQASGNTIYF
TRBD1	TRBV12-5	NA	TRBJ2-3	TGTGCTAGTGCCCTGGGACAGAGTTTCACAGATACGCAGTATTTT	CASALGQSFTDTQYF
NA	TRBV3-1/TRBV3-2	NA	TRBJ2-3	TGTGCCAGCAGCCAAGACACTATCGGGACAGATACGCAGTATTTT	CASSQDTIGTDTQYF
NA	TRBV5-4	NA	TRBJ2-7	TGTGCCAGCAGCTTGTTGGTGCATCGGGGCGAGCAGTACTTC	CASSLLVHRGEQYF
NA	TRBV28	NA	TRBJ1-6	TGTGCCAGCAGTTTAAACAGGGAACTCCACTTT	CASSLNRELHF
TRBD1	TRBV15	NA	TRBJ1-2	TGTGCCACCAGCAGAAACAGGGGGCCCCACTATGGCTACACCTTC	CATSRNRGPHYGYTF
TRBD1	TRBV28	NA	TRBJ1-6	TGTGCCAGCAGTGGATCGGACAGGGTGGATTCACCCCTCCACTTT	CASSGSDRVDSPLHF
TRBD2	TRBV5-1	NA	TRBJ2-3	TGCGCCAGCAGCTTTCTAGCGGGAACAGATACGCAGTATTTT	CASSFLAGTDTQYF